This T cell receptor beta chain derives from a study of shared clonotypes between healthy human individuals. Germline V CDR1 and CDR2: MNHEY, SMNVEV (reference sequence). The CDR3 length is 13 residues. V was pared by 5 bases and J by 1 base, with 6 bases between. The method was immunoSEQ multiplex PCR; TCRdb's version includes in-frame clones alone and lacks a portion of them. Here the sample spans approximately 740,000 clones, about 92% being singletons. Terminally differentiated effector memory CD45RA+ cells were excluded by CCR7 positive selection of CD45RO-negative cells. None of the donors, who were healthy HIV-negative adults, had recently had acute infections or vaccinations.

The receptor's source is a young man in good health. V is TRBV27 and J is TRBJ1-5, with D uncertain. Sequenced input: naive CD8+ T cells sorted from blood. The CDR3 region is CASSIGSNQPQHF. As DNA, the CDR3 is TGTGCCAGCAGTATTGGAAGCAATCAGCCCCAGCATTTT.